The next 8 T cell receptor beta chains were all read from a single sample in a study of cytomegalovirus exposure and HLA in healthy donors (dated by TCRdb to 2016 to 2017). The receptor library was made with the immunoSEQ multiplex PCR assay. A mixture of 60 forward primers for TCR Vbeta segments and 13 reverse primers for TCR Jbeta segments was used in the multiplex PCR. The clones in this table, taken by TCRdb from immuneACCESS, are in-frame only. Not every clone is retained; where verified, under half of the shortfall comes from an unresolved V gene, and the cause of the rest is unknown. The sample table lists about 110,000 clones, 82% of them with a count of one. The ten largest clones take up less than 2% of the sample. The specimen was PBMCs. The receptors originated from a man aged 50 to 60 in good health and CMV-seronegative.

The CDR3 is CASSRGGYEQYF. CDR3 DNA sequence: TGTGCCAGCAGCCGCGGGGGCTACGAGCAGTACTTC. The chain couples TRBV7-9 to TRBJ2-7; 7 positions agree with TRBD2. CDR1 and CDR2 from the germline V gene are SEHNR and FQNEAQ (reference sequence). With 5 bases clipped from V and 3 bases from J, the junction kept 1 base outside the gene matches. The CDR3 extends over 12 amino acids.

The chain carries TRBV9 and TRBJ1-2; no clear D. The germline V gene encodes CDR1 SGDLS and CDR2 YYNGEE. Trimming removed 4 bases from V and 3 bases from J, with 16 bases in between. This CDR3 has 15 residues. As DNA, the CDR3 is TGTGCCAGCAGCCCTCGAGGAGGTGGGGACTATGGCTACACCTTC. Protein: CASSPRGGGDYGYTF.

The chain joins TRBV28 to TRBJ1-2; 7 nucleotides match TRBD1. This CDR3 is 12 amino acids long. The germline V gene encodes CDR1 MDHEN and CDR2 SYDVKM. The V and J ends lost 6 bases and 5 bases, in that order; junction bases with no gene match: 3. The CDR3 region has the DNA TGTGCCAGCAGCAGACAGGGTTATGGCTACACCTTC. Encoded protein: CASSRQGYGYTF.

This sequence joins TRBV5-1 and TRBJ2-5; the match to TRBD2 covers 12 bases. The CDR3 has 17 amino acids. Germline CDR1 SGHRS, CDR2 YFSETQ. Trimming removed 4 bases from V and 5 bases from J; junction bases left unmatched: 12. The CDR3 here is CASSRTPTSGGSETQYF. CDR3 DNA sequence: TGCGCCAGCAGCCGCACACCGACTAGCGGGGGTAGCGAGACCCAGTACTTC. The full variable domain, rest sourced from reference TRBV5-1 and TRBJ2-5, is KAGVTQTPRYLIKTRGQQVTLSCSPISGHRSVSWYQQTPGQGLQFLFEYFSETQRNKGNFPGRFSGRQFSNSRSEMNVSTLELGDSALYLCASSRTPTSGGSETQYFGPGTRLLVL.

J is TRBJ1-1 and V is TRBV5-1, with a weak D call TRBD1 (5 bases). Deletions cut 4 bases from V and 10 bases from J, with 14 bases between. Looked up from germline, CDR1 is SGHRS and CDR2 is YFSETQ. The CDR3 runs to 12 residues. The CDR3 DNA is TGCGCCAGCAGCCGCGGGGGGGAAGGAGCTTTCTTT. Translating gives CASSRGGEGAFF.

The gene calls are TRBV27 and TRBJ1-3; 7 nucleotides line up with TRBD1. Losses at the gene ends were 5 bases for V and 4 bases for J; bases not matched to a gene: 5. Germline CDR1 and CDR2: MNHEY and SMNVEV (reference sequence). The CDR3 runs 14 residues. The CDR3 here is CASSPGTAGNTIYF. The CDR3 coding sequence is TGTGCCAGCAGTCCCGGGACAGCGGGAAACACCATATATTTT.

V usage is TRBV10-3 and J usage is TRBJ1-2; TRBD1 might be the D (6 bases). This CDR3 spans 14 amino acids. The V end was cut by 5 bases, the J end by 6 bases, with 16 bases between. Germline CDR1 is ENHRY and CDR2 is SYGVKD. CDR3: CAISRNREGDGYTF. The CDR3 DNA follows: TGTGCCATCAGTCGCAACAGGGAGGGGGATGGCTACACCTTC.

The gene calls are TRBV27 and TRBJ2-3; D ambiguous. CDR3 length: 14 residues. V lost 5 bases and J lost 0, with 9 bases in between. The germline CDR1 and CDR2 sequences are MNHEY and SMNVEV (reference sequence). In DNA form, the CDR3 reads TGTGCCAGCAGTACCTGGGCTAGCACAGATACGCAGTATTTT. Encoded protein: CASSTWASTDTQYF.